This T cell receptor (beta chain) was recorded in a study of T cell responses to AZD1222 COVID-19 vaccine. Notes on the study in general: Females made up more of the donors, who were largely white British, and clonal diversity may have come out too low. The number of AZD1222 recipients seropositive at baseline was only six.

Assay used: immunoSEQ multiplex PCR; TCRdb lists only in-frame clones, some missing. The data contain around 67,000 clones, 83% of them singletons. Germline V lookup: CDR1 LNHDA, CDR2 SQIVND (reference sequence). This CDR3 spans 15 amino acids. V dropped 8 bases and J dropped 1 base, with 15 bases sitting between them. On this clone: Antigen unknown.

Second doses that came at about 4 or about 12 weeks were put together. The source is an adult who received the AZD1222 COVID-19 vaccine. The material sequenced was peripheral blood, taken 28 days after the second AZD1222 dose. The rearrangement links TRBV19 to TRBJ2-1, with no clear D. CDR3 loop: CASASIGDSYNEQFF. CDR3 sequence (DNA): TGTGCCAGTGCAAGTATAGGAGATTCCTACAATGAGCAGTTCTTC.